This T cell receptor (beta chain) was sequenced in a study of identical twins. The ends were cut back, 2 bases at V and 0 bases at J, with 22 bases in the middle. CDR1 SEHNR and CDR2 FQNEAQ come from the germline V gene (reference sequence). The CDR3 extends over 20 amino acids. Healthy Caucasians, and only they, were the donors. Unique molecular identifiers were present on cDNA, and template switching added a universal primer site. TCRdb redid the calling of the 5' RACE reads with MiXCR, one entry per CDR3 protein. The sample contains 1,800,000 or so distinct CDR3 sequences, 32% of which appear only once.

Source material: cord blood. The chain carries TRBV7-9 and TRBJ1-4; D possibly corresponds to TRBD1 (5 bases). This receptor was taken from a newborn girl in good health. The CDR3 protein is CASSLRREMGPRATNEKLFF. The CDR3 DNA reads TGTGCCAGCAGCTTAAGACGCGAAATGGGACCGCGAGCAACTAATGAAAAACTGTTTTTT.